The TCR beta chain described here comes from a study of T cells in Graves' hyperthyroidism and ophthalmopathy (dated by TCRdb to the late 2010s). Context from the whole study: Peripheral blood samples were taken at initial diagnosis, before any treatment was given. TCR V-J signatures able to tell the groups apart were searched for in a discovery cohort of approximately 95 patients, of whom around 43 had Graves' ophthalmopathy and roughly 57 had stable Graves' hyperthyroidism. An independent validation cohort of some 18 hyperthyroidism patients and 15 or so patients who later progressed to ophthalmopathy tested prospective prediction of ophthalmopathy. The 100 or so discovery patients were divided at random into training and test sets in a 7:3 ratio. In addition, the study compared T-cell repertoires in thyroid tissue and in blood from over 5 Graves' hyperthyroidism patients. Following sampling, methimazole starting at 30 mg daily was given to hyperthyroidism patients, and high-dose intravenous methylprednisolone was given to ophthalmopathy patients. According to the paper, TCR Vbeta CDR3 sequencing was carried out on 135 peripheral blood samples, which came from 40 to 45 ophthalmopathy, around 75 hyperthyroidism and about 17 progressor patients. The paper's findings and limits, for the study overall: In validation, progression to ophthalmopathy was predicted by the model with more than 65% sensitivity and 72.22% specificity, a median of approximately 6.5 months before onset. Blood samples also contained most of the expanded thyroid clonotypes (frequency above 0.001), which suggests that blood repertoires may reflect thyroid immune responses. A 13 V-J signature model separated ophthalmopathy from stable hyperthyroidism, with about 90% sensitivity and about 81% specificity in cross-validation and 80%/75% in testing. No statistical method was used to set the sample size in advance, and investigators knew the group allocation.

The TCR beta CDR3 regions were amplified from RNA transcripts. A first-round RT-PCR of the TCR CDR3 used the HTBI primer set with the Qiagen OneStep RT-PCR kit. A second multiplex PCR round built the libraries, followed by size selection and purification. Sequencing of the libraries was done on an Illumina HiSeq2000 using paired-end 100 bp reads. In the authors' own workflow: SOAPnuke was used to process the raw data, removing reads that contained adapters or uncalled bases, had a mean Phred below 15, or lacked an exact match to the constant primer or identifier. High-quality paired reads were merged with COPE v1.2.5, and unique nucleotide sequences were defined as clonotypes. Clonotypes were aligned to IMGT TRBV, TRBD and TRBJ reference segments using MiTCR v1.1. The analysis included only V-J combinations with a frequency above 0.0001, which together covered roughly 99% of the repertoires. A TCS score was defined as the ratio of F50 (clonal expansion) to E x V (chaos), with BLOSUM62-based TCRdist applied between CDR3 peptides within each V-J. Welch's t-statistics and random forest reduced several hundred V-J features to 10 to 15, which were used in a naive Bayes classifier (R e1071). TCRdb's own reprocessing of the public reads used fastp at Q25 and MiXCR and kept productive beta chains. Rows with a matching CDR3 protein are joined into one entry that keeps the most common DNA and genes. TCRdb's processing, not the study's, gives the V and J calls here. This sample has roughly 500,000 distinct CDR3 sequences in its table, and roughly 23% of those were observed once. The top ten constitute less than 65% of the sample.

Concerning this clonotype itself: Its cognate antigen has yet to be identified. No quality values exist for individual bases; no much larger clone is one base distant.

In the ophthalmopathy patients, disease was moderately to severely active, with a Clinical Activity Score of 3 or more, a NOSPECS grade of 4 or more, and a duration of less than 3 months. Exclusion was applied to patients with uncontrolled infections, other autoimmune diseases, pregnancy or lactation. Diagnoses relied on clinical symptoms, serum thyroxine and TRAb, thyroid ultrasound and orbital computed tomography. Ficoll-Paque density gradient centrifugation was used to isolate PBMCs from approximately 10 ml of fresh peripheral blood. Trizol reagent was used to extract total RNA, and RNA quality was then checked on an Agilent 2100 Bioanalyzer. Specimen: blood. The receptor was derived from a woman aged 70-85 years with Graves' ophthalmopathy.

CDR3 sequence: CASSLPGLYYGYTF. The DNA reads as follows: TGTGCCAGCAGCTTACCGGGACTCTACTATGGCTACACCTTC. The chain joins TRBV5-6 to TRBJ1-2; possibly the D gene is TRBD1, per 5 matching bases. V is cut by 2 bases and J by 3 bases, and the space between the germline ends is 11 bases. The germline V gene sets CDR1 to SGHDT and CDR2 to YYEEEE. From cysteine to phenylalanine, the CDR3 is 14 amino acids long. The CDR3 DNA has 42 bases and is translated from base 1.